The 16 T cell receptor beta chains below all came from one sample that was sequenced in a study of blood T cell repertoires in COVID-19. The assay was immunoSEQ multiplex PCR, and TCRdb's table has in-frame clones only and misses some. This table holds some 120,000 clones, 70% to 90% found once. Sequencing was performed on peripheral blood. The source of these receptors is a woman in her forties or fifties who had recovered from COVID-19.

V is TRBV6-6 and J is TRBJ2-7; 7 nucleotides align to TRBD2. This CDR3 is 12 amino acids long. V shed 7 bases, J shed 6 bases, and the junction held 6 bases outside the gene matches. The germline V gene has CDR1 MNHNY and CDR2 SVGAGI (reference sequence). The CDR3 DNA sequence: TGTGCCAGCACCCCATCGGGGGGCGAGCAGTACTTC. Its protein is CASTPSGGEQYF.

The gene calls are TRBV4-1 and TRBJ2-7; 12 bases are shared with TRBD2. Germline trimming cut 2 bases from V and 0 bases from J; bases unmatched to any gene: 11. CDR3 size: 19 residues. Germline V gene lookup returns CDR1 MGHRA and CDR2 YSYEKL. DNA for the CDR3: TGCGCCAGCAGCCAATTCTGGACTAGCGGGATCCCCAGCTCCTACGAGCAGTACTTC. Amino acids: CASSQFWTSGIPSSYEQYF.

CDR3 region: CASSPLRGRNQPQHF. In DNA, the CDR3 is TGTGCCAGCAGCCCACTCAGGGGAAGGAATCAGCCCCAGCATTTT. V is TRBV11-3 and J is TRBJ1-5, with a possible D match to TRBD1 (6 bases). CDR3 size: 15 residues. Looked up from germline, CDR1 is SGHNT and CDR2 is YENEEA. V lost 5 bases, J lost 4 bases, and 15 bases lay in between. Based on the CDR3 plus reference TRBV11-3 and TRBJ1-5, the full variable domain is EAGVVQSPRYKIIEKKQPVAFWCNPISGHNTLYWYLQNLGQGPELLIRYENEEAVDDSQLPKDRFSAERLKGVDSTLKIQPAELGDSAVYLCASSPLRGRNQPQHFGDGTRLSIL.

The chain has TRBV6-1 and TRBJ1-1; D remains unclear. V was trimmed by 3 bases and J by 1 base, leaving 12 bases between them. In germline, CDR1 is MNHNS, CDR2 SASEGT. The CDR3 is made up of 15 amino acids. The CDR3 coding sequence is TGTGCCAGCAGTGATCTTGTAGGGAGGAACACTGAAGCTTTCTTT. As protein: CASSDLVGRNTEAFF.

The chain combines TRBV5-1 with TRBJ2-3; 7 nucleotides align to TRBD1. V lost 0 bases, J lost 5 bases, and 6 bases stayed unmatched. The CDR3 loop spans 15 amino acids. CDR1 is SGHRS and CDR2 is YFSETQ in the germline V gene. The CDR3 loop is CASSLGEGGGDTQYF. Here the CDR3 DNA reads TGCGCCAGCAGCTTGGGGGAAGGGGGCGGAGATACGCAGTATTTT.

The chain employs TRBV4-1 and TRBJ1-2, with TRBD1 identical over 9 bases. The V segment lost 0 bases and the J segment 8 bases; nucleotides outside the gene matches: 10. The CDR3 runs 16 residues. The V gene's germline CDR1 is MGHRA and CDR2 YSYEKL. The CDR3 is CASSQDRGTGLGGYTF. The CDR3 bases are TGCGCCAGCAGCCAAGATCGGGGGACAGGGCTAGGAGGCTACACCTTC.

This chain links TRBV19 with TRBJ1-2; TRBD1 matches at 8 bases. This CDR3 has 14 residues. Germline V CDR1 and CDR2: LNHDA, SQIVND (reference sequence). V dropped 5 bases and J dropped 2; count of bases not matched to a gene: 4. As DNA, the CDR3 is TGTGCCAGTAGTCGTGACAGGGGCAACTATGGCTACACCTTC. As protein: CASSRDRGNYGYTF.

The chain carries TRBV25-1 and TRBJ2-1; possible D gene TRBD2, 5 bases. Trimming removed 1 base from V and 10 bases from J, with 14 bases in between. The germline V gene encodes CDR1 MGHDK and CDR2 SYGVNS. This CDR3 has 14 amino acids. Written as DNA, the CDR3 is TGTGCCAGCAGTGAATTCGTAGGGCGAGGGGAGCAGTTCTTC. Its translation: CASSEFVGRGEQFF.

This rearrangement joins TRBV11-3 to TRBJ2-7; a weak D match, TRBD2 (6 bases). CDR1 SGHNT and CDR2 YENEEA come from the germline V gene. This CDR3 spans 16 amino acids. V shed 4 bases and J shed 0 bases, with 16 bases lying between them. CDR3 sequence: CASSSRDSGLSYEQYF. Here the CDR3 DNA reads TGTGCCAGCAGCTCCCGGGACTCTGGACTCTCCTACGAGCAGTACTTC. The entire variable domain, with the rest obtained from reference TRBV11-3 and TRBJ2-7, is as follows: EAGVVQSPRYKIIEKKQPVAFWCNPISGHNTLYWYLQNLGQGPELLIRYENEEAVDDSQLPKDRFSAERLKGVDSTLKIQPAELGDSAVYLCASSSRDSGLSYEQYFGPGTRLTVT.

Here the CDR3 reads CASSPRAGGTDTQYF. CDR3 DNA sequence: TGTGCCAGCAGCCCCCGGGCCGGGGGCACAGATACGCAGTATTTT. The chain carries TRBV3-1 (or the pseudogene TRBV3-2) and TRBJ2-3, with a weak D call TRBD2 (5 bases). In germline, CDR1 is LGHDT, CDR2 YNNKEL (reference sequence). The V gene lost 4 bases and the J gene lost 1 base, with 12 bases spanning the gap. This CDR3 has 15 amino acids.

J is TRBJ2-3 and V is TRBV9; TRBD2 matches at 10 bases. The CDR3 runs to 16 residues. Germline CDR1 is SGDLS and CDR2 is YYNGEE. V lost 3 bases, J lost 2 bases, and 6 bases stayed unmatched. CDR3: CASSASSGSVTDTQYF. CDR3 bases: TGTGCCAGCAGCGCCTCTAGCGGGAGTGTCACAGATACGCAGTATTTT.

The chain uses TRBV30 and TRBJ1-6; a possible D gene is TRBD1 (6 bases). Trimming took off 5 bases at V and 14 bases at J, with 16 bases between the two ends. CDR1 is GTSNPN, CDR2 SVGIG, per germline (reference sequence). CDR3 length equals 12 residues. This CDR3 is CAWGGPPGTLHF. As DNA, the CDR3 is TGTGCCTGGGGGGGGCCACCTGGTACCCTCCACTTT.

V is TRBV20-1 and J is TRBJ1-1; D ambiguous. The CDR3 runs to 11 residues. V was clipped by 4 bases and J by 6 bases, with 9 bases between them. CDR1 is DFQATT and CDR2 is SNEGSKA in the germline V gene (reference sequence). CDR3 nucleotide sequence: TGCAGTGCTAACATCCCTGCTGAAGCTTTCTTT. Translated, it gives CSANIPAEAFF.

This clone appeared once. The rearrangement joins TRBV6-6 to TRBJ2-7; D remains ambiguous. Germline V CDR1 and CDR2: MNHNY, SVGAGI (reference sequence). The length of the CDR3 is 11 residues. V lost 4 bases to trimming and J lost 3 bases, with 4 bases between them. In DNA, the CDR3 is TGTGCCAGCAGTTCCATCTACGAGCAGTACTTC. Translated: CASSSIYEQYF.

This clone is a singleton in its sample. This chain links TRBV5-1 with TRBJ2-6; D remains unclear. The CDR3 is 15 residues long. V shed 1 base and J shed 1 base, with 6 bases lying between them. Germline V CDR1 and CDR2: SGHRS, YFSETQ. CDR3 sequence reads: CASSLIESGANVLTF. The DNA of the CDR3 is TGCGCCAGCAGCTTGATCGAGTCTGGGGCCAACGTCCTGACTTTC.

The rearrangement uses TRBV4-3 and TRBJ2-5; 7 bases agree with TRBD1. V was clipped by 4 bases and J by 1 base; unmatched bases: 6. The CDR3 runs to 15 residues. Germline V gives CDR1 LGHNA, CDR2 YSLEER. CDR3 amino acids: CASSLHRDSQETQYF. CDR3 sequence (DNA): TGCGCCAGCAGCCTCCATCGGGACAGCCAAGAGACCCAGTACTTC.